Listed below are T cell receptor beta chains from one sample, sequenced in a study of cytomegalovirus exposure and HLA in healthy donors. TCRdb's copy holds only in-frame clones and misses some; the assay was immunoSEQ multiplex PCR. The table lists approximately 45,000 clones, with approximately 8.8% in the top ten. The sample consisted of PBMCs. The receptors shown here come from a male donor in good health and CMV-seronegative. Both conserved end residues are part of each CDR3. A D gene is named only where the DNA matches it firmly.

>TRBJ2-7|TRBD1|TRBV9
CASGTGYEQYF
TGTGCCAGCGGGACAGGCTACGAGCAGTACTTC
>TRBJ2-1|-|TRBV11-2
CASSFFSALSYNEQFF
TGTGCCAGCAGCTTTTTTAGCGCCCTCTCCTACAATGAGCAGTTCTTC
>TRBJ2-2|-|TRBV7-3
CASSSGLLNTGELFF
TGTGCCAGCAGCTCGGGACTCCTGAACACCGGGGAGCTGTTTTTT
>TRBJ1-5|-|TRBV15
CATSRAGIHQPQHF
TGTGCCACCAGCAGAGCGGGGATCCATCAGCCCCAGCATTTT
>TRBJ1-4|-|TRBV28
CASSSREKLFF
TGTGCCAGCAGTTCACGGGAAAAACTGTTTTTT
>TRBJ1-1|-|TRBV19
CASKTLSTEAFF
TGTGCCAGTAAGACTTTGAGCACTGAAGCTTTCTTT
>TRBJ1-1|TRBD1|TRBV11-2
CASSLVLPDRGRVGTEAFF
TGTGCCAGCAGCTTAGTTCTTCCAGACAGGGGAAGGGTTGGCACTGAAGCTTTCTTT
>TRBJ2-7|TRBD2|TRBV29-1
CSVETSGSSYEQYF
TGCAGCGTTGAAACTAGCGGGAGTTCGTACGAGCAGTACTTC
>TRBJ2-1|-|TRBV9
CASSGRGTPTNEQFF
TGTGCCAGCAGCGGCAGGGGGACTCCGACCAATGAGCAGTTCTTC
>TRBJ1-5|-|TRBV2
CASSDREFSNQPQHF
TGTGCCAGCAGTGATAGGGAGTTTAGCAATCAGCCCCAGCATTTT
>TRBJ1-1|-|TRBV5-1
CATSSQRGTEAFF
TGCGCCACCAGCTCTCAGCGGGGCACTGAAGCTTTCTTT
>TRBJ2-5|-|TRBV5-1
CASSLAAVKRETQYF
TGCGCCAGCAGCTTGGCCGCAGTGAAGCGAGAGACCCAGTACTTC
>TRBJ2-7|TRBD2|TRBV7-3
CASSDPTSSDEQYF
TGTGCCAGCAGCGACCCGACTAGCAGTGACGAGCAGTACTTC
>TRBJ1-5|-|TRBV2
CASSEGRTVNQPQHF
TGTGCCAGCAGTGAAGGGCGGACAGTCAATCAGCCCCAGCATTTT
>TRBJ2-7|-|TRBV5-1
CASSGNTPSLRDNVEQYF
TGCGCCAGCAGCGGTAACACTCCCTCCCTCCGGGACAACGTCGAGCAGTACTTC
>TRBJ1-2|-|TRBV19
CASTPLAGRSANYGYTF
TGTGCCAGTACTCCTCTGGCAGGCCGTTCAGCTAACTATGGCTACACCTTC
>TRBJ2-7|TRBD1|TRBV4-1
CASSRQWTGEGEQYF
TGCGCCAGCAGCCGACAGTGGACAGGCGAGGGCGAGCAGTACTTC
>TRBJ2-2|-|TRBV5-4
CASREITNTGELFF
TGTGCCAGCAGGGAGATAACGAACACCGGGGAGCTGTTTTTT
>TRBJ1-2|TRBD1|TRBV5-4
CASSLQGVGIFGYTF
TGTGCCAGCAGCTTACAGGGGGTCGGGATCTTTGGCTACACCTTC
>TRBJ2-3|TRBD2|TRBV30
CASTGGTRGYTQYF
TGTGCCTCCACTGGGGGGACTAGGGGTTATACGCAGTATTTT
>TRBJ2-3|-|TRBV28
CASSLQASTQYF
TGTGCCAGCAGTTTACAAGCCTCTACGCAGTATTTT
>TRBJ2-7|TRBD2|TRBV6-1
CASSQLAGSSYEQYF
TGTGCCAGCAGTCAGCTAGCGGGATCCTCCTACGAGCAGTACTTC
>TRBJ1-3|-|TRBV11-2
CASSVDSSTGNTIYF
TGTGCCAGCAGCGTCGACAGTAGCACTGGAAACACCATATATTTT